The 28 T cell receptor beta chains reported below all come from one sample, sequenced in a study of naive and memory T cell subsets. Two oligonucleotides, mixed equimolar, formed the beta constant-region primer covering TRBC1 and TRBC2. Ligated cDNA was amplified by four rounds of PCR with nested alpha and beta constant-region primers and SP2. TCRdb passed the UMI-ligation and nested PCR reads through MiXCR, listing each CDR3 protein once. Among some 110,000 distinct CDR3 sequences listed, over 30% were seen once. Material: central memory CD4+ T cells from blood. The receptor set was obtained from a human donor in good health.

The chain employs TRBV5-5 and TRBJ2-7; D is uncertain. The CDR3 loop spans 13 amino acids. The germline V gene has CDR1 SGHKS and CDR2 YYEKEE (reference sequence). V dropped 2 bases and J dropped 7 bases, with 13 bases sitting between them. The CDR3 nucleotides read TGTGCCAGCAGCTTCTACACAGACGGGGAGCAGTACTTC. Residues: CASSFYTDGEQYF.

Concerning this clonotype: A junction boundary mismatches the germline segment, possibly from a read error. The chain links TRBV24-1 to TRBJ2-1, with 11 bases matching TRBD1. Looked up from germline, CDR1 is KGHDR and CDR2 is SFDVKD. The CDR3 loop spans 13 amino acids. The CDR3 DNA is TGTGCCACCAGTGATTTGGGGGACAGGGGGAAGGTCTTC. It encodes CATSDLGDRGKVF.

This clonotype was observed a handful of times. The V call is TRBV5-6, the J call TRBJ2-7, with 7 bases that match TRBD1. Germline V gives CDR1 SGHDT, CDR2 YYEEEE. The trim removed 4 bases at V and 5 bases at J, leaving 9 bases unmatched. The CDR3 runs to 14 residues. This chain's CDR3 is CASSDKDRDNEQYF. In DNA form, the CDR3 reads TGTGCCAGCAGCGATAAAGACAGGGACAACGAGCAGTACTTC.

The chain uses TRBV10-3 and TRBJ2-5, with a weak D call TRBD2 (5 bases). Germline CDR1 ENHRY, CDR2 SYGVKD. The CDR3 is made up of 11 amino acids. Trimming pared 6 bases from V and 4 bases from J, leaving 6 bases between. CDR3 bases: TGTGCCATCAGGGAGGTAGAGACCCAGTACTTC. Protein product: CAIREVETQYF.

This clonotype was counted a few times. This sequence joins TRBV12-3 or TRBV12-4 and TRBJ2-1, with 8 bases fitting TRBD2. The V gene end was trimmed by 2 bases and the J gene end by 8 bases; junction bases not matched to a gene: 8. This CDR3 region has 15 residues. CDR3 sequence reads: CASSLREGQRDEQFF. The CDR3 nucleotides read TGTGCCAGCAGTTTACGGGAGGGCCAGAGGGATGAGCAGTTCTTC.

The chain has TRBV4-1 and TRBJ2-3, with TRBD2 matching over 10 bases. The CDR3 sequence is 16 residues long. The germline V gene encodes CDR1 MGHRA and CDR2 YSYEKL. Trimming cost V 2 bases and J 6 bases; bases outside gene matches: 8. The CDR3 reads CASSQPAGGPWDTQYF. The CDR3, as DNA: TGCGCCAGCAGCCAACCAGCGGGAGGGCCATGGGATACGCAGTATTTT.

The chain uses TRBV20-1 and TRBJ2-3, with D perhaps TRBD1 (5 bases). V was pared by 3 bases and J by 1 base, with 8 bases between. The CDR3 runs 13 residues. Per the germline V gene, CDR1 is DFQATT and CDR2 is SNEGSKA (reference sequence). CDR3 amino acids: CSASRVGTDTQYF. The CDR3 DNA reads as TGCAGTGCTAGCAGGGTGGGCACAGATACGCAGTATTTT.

CDR3 amino acids: CSVVLDSSNQPQHF. The CDR3 DNA follows: TGCAGCGTTGTGCTTGACAGTAGCAATCAGCCCCAGCATTTT. The V call is TRBV29-1, the J call TRBJ1-5, with TRBD1 as a possible D gene (5 bases). The CDR3 runs to 14 residues. CDR1 is SQVTM, CDR2 ANQGSEA, per germline. Deletions cut 4 bases from V and 0 bases from J, with 10 bases between.

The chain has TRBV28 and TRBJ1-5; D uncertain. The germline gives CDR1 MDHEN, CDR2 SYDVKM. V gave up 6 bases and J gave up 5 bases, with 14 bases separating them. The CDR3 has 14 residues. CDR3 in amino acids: CASSPWVNDQPQHF. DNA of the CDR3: TGTGCCAGCAGCCCCTGGGTGAACGATCAGCCCCAGCATTTT.

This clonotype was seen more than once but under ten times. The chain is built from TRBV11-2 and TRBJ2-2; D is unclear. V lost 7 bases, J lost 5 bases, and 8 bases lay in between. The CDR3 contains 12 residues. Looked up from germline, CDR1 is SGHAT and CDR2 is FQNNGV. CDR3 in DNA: TGTGCCAGCACCCTACATACCGGGGAGCTGTTTTTT. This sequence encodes CASTLHTGELFF.

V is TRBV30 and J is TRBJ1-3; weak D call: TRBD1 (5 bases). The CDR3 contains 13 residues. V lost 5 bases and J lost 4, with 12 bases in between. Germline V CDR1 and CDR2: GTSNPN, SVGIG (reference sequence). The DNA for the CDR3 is TGTGCCTGGGCCTCAGGGTTGGGAAACACCATATATTTT. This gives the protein CAWASGLGNTIYF.

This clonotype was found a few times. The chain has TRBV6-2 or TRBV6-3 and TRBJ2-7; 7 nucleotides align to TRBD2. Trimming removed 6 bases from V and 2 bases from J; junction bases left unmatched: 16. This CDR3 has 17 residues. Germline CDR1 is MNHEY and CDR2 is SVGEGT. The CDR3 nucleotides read TGTGCCAGCAGCCTTCTTTTGAGCGGGATCATGACCTACGAGCAGTACTTC. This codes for CASSLLLSGIMTYEQYF.

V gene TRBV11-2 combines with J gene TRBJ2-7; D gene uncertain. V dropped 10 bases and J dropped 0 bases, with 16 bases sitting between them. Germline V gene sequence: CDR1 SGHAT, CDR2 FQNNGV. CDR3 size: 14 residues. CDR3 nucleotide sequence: TGTGCCACCTCATCAAGTTGGGCCTCCTACGAGCAGTACTTC. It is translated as CATSSSWASYEQYF. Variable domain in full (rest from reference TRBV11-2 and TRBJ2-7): EAGVAQSPRYKIIEKRQSVAFWCNPISGHATLYWYQQILGQGPKLLIQFQNNGVVDDSQLPKDRFSAERLKGVDSTLKIQPAKLEDSAVYLCATSSSWASYEQYFGPGTRLTVT.

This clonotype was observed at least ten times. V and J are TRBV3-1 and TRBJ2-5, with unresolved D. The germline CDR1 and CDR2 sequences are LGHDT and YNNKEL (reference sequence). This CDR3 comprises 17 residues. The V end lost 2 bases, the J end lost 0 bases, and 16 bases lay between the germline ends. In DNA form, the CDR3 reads TGTGCCAGCAGCCAAACGGCCCAGCTGATGTACCAAGAGACCCAGTACTTC. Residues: CASSQTAQLMYQETQYF.

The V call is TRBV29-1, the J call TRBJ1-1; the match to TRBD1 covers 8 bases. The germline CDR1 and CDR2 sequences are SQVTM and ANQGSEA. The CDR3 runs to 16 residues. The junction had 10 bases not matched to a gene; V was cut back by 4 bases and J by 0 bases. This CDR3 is CSVVDRGVLMNTEAFF. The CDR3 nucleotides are TGCAGCGTTGTTGACAGGGGAGTTCTTATGAACACTGAAGCTTTCTTT.

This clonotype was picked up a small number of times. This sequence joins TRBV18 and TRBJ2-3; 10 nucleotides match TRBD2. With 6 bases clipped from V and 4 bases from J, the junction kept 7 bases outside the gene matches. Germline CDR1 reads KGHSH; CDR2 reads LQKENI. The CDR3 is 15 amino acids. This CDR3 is CASSKAGGDPDTQYF. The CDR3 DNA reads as TGTGCCAGCTCCAAAGCGGGAGGGGATCCAGATACGCAGTATTTT.

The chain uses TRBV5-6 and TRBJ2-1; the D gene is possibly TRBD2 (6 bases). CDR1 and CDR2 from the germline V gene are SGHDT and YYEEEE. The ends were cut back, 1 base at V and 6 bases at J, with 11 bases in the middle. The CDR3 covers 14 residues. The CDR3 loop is CASSLYGTPNEQFF. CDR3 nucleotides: TGTGCCAGCAGCTTGTACGGGACTCCCAATGAGCAGTTCTTC.

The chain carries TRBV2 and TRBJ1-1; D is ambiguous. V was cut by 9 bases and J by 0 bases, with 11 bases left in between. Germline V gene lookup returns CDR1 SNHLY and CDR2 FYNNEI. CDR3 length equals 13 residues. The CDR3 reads CASEQDLNTEAFF. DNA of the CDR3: TGTGCCAGTGAACAAGATCTGAACACTGAAGCTTTCTTT.

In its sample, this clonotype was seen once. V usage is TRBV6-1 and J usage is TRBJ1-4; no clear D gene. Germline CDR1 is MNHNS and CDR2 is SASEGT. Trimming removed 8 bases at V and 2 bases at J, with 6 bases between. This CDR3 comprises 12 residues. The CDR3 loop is CASGRTNEKLFF. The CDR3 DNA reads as TGTGCCAGCGGCCGGACTAATGAAAAACTGTTTTTT.

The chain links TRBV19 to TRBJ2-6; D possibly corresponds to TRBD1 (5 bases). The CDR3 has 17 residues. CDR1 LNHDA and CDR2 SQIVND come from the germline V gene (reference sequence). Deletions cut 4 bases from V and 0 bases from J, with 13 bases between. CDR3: CASSKRGDSSGANVLTF. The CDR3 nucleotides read TGTGCCAGTAGTAAAAGGGGTGACTCCTCTGGGGCCAACGTCCTGACTTTC.

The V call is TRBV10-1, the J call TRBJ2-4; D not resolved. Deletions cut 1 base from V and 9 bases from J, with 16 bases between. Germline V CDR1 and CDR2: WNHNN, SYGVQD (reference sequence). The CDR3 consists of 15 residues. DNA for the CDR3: TGCGCCAGCAGTGAGTTCCAGGCTCCATCTCCCATTCAGTACTTC. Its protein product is CASSEFQAPSPIQYF.

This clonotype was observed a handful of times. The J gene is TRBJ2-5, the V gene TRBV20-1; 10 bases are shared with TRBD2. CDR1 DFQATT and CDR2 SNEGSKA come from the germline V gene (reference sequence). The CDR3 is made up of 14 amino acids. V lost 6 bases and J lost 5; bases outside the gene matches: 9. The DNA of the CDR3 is TGCAGTGCCCCCCCAGCGGGAGGGCGGGAGACCCAGTACTTC. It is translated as CSAPPAGGRETQYF.

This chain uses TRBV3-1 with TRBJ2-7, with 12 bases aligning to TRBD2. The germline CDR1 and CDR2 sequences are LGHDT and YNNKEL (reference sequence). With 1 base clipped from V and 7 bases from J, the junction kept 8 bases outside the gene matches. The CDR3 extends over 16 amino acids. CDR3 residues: CASSQGRLAGVREQYF. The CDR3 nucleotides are TGTGCCAGCAGCCAAGGGAGACTAGCGGGAGTACGGGAGCAGTACTTC.

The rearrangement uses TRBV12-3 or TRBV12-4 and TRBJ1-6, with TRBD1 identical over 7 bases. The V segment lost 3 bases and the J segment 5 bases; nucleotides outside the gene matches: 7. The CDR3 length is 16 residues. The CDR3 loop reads CASSLDRRGHNSPLHF. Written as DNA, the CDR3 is TGTGCCAGCAGTTTGGACAGGCGCGGCCATAATTCACCCCTCCACTTT.

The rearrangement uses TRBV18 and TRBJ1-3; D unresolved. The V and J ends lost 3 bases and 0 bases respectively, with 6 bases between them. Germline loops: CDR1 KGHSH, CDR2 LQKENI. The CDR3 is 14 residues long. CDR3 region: CASSPPPSGNTIYF. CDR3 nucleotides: TGTGCCAGCTCACCTCCACCCTCTGGAAACACCATATATTTT.

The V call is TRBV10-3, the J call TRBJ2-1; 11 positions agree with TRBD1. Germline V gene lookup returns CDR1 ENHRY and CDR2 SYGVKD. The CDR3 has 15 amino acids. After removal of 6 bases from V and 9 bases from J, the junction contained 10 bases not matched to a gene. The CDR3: CAIRGGQGAISEQFF. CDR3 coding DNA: TGTGCCATCAGGGGCGGACAGGGGGCGATAAGTGAGCAGTTCTTC.

The CDR3 spells CASSPSQKNTEAFF. In nucleotides, the CDR3 is TGTGCCAGCTCACCAAGTCAGAAAAACACTGAAGCTTTCTTT. The chain recombines TRBV18 with TRBJ1-1; unclear D gene. Trimming left V 2 bases short and J 2 bases short, with 9 bases between. Germline CDR1 is KGHSH and CDR2 is LQKENI. The CDR3 covers 14 residues.

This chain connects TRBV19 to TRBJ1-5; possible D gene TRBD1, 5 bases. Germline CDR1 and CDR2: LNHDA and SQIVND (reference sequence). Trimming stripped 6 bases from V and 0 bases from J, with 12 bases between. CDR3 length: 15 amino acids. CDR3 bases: TGTGCCAGTAGATTCCGACAGAATAGCAATCAGCCCCAGCATTTT. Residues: CASRFRQNSNQPQHF.